The next 17 T cell receptor beta chains were all read from a single sample in a study of shared clonotypes between healthy human individuals. The assay was immunoSEQ multiplex PCR, and TCRdb's table has in-frame clones only and misses some. The table shows 900,000 to 1,200,000 clones, with approximately 80% occurring only once. Material: memory CD4+ T cells from PBMCs. The subset is: CD45RA-negative fraction. These receptors were obtained from a man between 18 and 35 years old in good health. Some clones in this sample may be carry-over from other donors' samples.

As to this clone: Other DNA sequences in this specimen translate into the identical CDR3. The chain links TRBV2 to TRBJ1-1; no firm D call. This CDR3 comprises 14 residues. V gave up 4 bases and J gave up 1 base, with 10 bases separating them. Germline V gene lookup returns CDR1 SNHLY and CDR2 FYNNEI. This CDR3 is CASSVGSRNTEAFF. The CDR3 bases are TGTGCCAGCAGTGTGGGGAGCCGGAACACTGAAGCTTTCTTT.

The chain employs TRBV5-1 and TRBJ2-1, with TRBD2 matching 16 bases. With V trimmed by 4 bases and J by 8 bases, 6 bases remained unmatched. From germline, CDR1 is SGHRS and CDR2 YFSETQ. The length of the CDR3 is 16 residues. The CDR3 here is CASSPGLAGGPDEQFF. CDR3 nucleotides: TGCGCCAGCAGCCCGGGACTAGCGGGAGGGCCCGATGAGCAGTTCTTC.

This chain connects TRBV5-4 to TRBJ2-3, with D tentatively TRBD2 (6 bases). V gave up 2 bases and J gave up 14 bases, with 18 bases separating them. The CDR3 has 13 amino acids. Germline CDR1 and CDR2: SGHNT and YYREEE (reference sequence). CDR3 nucleotide sequence: TGTGCCAGCAGCTTAGGTCCTCCGGGGGAGCTGTATTTT. Amino acids: CASSLGPPGELYF.

The chain is built from TRBV30 and TRBJ2-5; 8 bases are a match to TRBD1. The trim removed 2 bases at V and 3 bases at J, leaving 8 bases unmatched. The CDR3 has 15 amino acids. The germline CDR1 and CDR2 sequences are GTSNPN and SVGIG (reference sequence). CDR3 sequence reads: CAWSRAGTGEETQYF. CDR3 coding DNA: TGTGCCTGGAGTAGGGCTGGGACAGGAGAAGAGACCCAGTACTTC.

A few counts support this clone. The chain employs TRBV5-5 and TRBJ2-7; D gene uncertain. Deletions cut 5 bases from V and 5 bases from J, with 14 bases between. Per the germline V gene, CDR1 is SGHKS and CDR2 is YYEKEE (reference sequence). The CDR3 totals 13 residues. CDR3 sequence (DNA): TGTGCCAGCAGGTCAACGGTCCGGAACGAGCAGTACTTC. Protein sequence: CASRSTVRNEQYF.

The chain employs TRBV6-4 and TRBJ2-1, with 10 positions matching TRBD2. CDR1 MRHNA and CDR2 SNTAGT come from the germline V gene. This CDR3 comprises 14 residues. V shed 7 bases and J 9 bases; nucleotides not matched to a gene: 9. The CDR3 bases are TGTGCCAGCAAATTAGCGGGAGGTTCGGGTGAGCAGTTCTTC. Amino acids: CASKLAGGSGEQFF.

The chain carries TRBV7-9 and TRBJ2-1, with D possibly matching TRBD1 (6 bases). The V gene lost 5 bases and the J gene lost 6 bases, with 17 bases spanning the gap. Germline V gene data show CDR1 as SEHNR and CDR2 as FQNEAQ (reference sequence). CDR3 length equals 15 residues. CDR3 sequence: CASSPDGGFGNEQFF. The CDR3 region has the DNA TGTGCCAGCAGCCCAGATGGGGGCTTTGGCAATGAGCAGTTCTTC.

This chain uses TRBV4-3 with TRBJ2-2; unclear D gene. CDR1 is LGHNA, CDR2 YSLEER, per germline. This CDR3 contains 14 residues. Trimming took off 0 bases at V and 6 bases at J, with 8 bases between the two ends. The CDR3 spells CASSQDGYPGELFF. CDR3 sequence (DNA): TGCGCCAGCAGCCAAGATGGGTACCCCGGGGAGCTGTTTTTT.

The chain has TRBV27 and TRBJ1-6, with no clear D. The CDR3 extends over 15 amino acids. Trimming took 7 bases from V and 10 from J, leaving 20 bases between them. Germline lookup yields CDR1 MNHEY and CDR2 SMNVEV (reference sequence). The CDR3 sequence: CASNPYGVSGSPLHF. CDR3 in DNA: TGTGCCAGCAACCCTTACGGGGTATCGGGGTCACCCCTCCACTTT.

In this sample, this clone turned up once. J is TRBJ2-7 and V is TRBV6-5; a weak D match, TRBD2 (5 bases). Germline CDR1 and CDR2: MNHEY and SVGAGI. This CDR3 has 16 amino acids. Trimming took off 0 bases at V and 6 bases at J, with 18 bases between the two ends. CDR3 nucleotide sequence: TGTGCCAGCAGTTACTCGTCCGGAGGAGTTGCGGGCGAGCAGTACTTC. Residues: CASSYSSGGVAGEQYF.

The chain carries TRBV19 and TRBJ1-3; D is perhaps TRBD1 (5 bases). The germline CDR1 and CDR2 sequences are LNHDA and SQIVND (reference sequence). The CDR3 is 15 residues long. With 6 bases removed from V and 0 bases from J, the gap between germline ends came to 12 bases. The CDR3 coding sequence is TGTGCCAGTAGGGCAGCAGGGCTCTCTGGAAACACCATATATTTT. Translation: CASRAAGLSGNTIYF.

The chain links TRBV20-1 to TRBJ2-1; D ambiguous. Germline CDR1 is DFQATT and CDR2 is SNEGSKA (reference sequence). V was pared by 3 bases and J by 8 bases, with 8 bases between. This CDR3 spans 11 amino acids. The CDR3 DNA reads TGCAGTGCTAGTGGCGGCGATGAGCAGTTCTTC. This codes for CSASGGDEQFF.

The table lists this clone with a count of one. This chain links TRBV7-2 with TRBJ2-7; D ambiguous. V lost 2 bases and J lost 3, with 11 bases in between. CDR3 length: 14 amino acids. Germline CDR1 is SGHTA and CDR2 is FQGNSA. The CDR3, as DNA: TGTGCCAGCAGCTTAAACGGGCCATACTACGAGCAGTACTTC. Amino acid sequence: CASSLNGPYYEQYF.

The genes are TRBV7-2 and TRBJ2-5, with 11 bases aligning to TRBD2. The trim removed 5 bases at V and 5 bases at J, leaving 7 bases unmatched. Germline V gene lookup returns CDR1 SGHTA and CDR2 FQGNSA. The CDR3 is made up of 15 amino acids. In DNA, the CDR3 is TGTGCCAGCAGCCGTAGCGGGAGGGACCGGGAGACCCAGTACTTC. As protein: CASSRSGRDRETQYF.

CDR3 residues: CASSLTNSPNYGYTF. CDR3 bases: TGTGCCAGCAGCTTAACAAATTCTCCAAACTATGGCTACACCTTC. This rearrangement joins TRBV7-2 to TRBJ1-2; no definite D call. The germline gives CDR1 SGHTA, CDR2 FQGNSA. Trimming cost V 2 bases and J 2 bases, with 12 bases left between them. CDR3 length equals 15 residues.

The chain has TRBV5-1 and TRBJ2-7; a possible D gene is TRBD1 (5 bases). The germline V gene has CDR1 SGHRS and CDR2 YFSETQ. Trimming removed 4 bases from V and 7 bases from J, with 18 bases in between. The CDR3 covers 14 residues. CDR3 in DNA: TGCGCCAGCAGCGACGGACAAGTCAATGTGGAGCAGTACTTC. This gives the protein CASSDGQVNVEQYF.

The chain couples TRBV28 to TRBJ2-7; a weak D match, TRBD2 (6 bases). The CDR3 has 12 amino acids. The V and J ends lost 8 bases and 4 bases respectively, with 12 bases between them. From germline, CDR1 is MDHEN and CDR2 SYDVKM. The CDR3 sequence is CASSWGTYEQYF. The CDR3 bases are TGTGCCAGCTCGTGGGGGACTTACGAGCAGTACTTC.